Below, 8 T cell receptor beta chains from the same sample are listed, as sequenced in a study of early T cells in non-severe SARS-CoV-2 infection. Via MiXCR, TCRdb re-called the 5' RACE reads, giving one row per CDR3 protein. The sample lists 66,000 or so distinct CDR3 sequences, 10% to 13% occurring once. The specimen was whole blood. The receptors come from an adult who was a healthcare worker with PCR-confirmed SARS-CoV-2 infection or an uninfected control (not recorded which).

This clonotype has ten or more counts. The rearrangement links TRBV14 to TRBJ2-1, with D possibly matching TRBD2 (6 bases). The CDR3 runs to 17 residues. Germline V gene lookup returns CDR1 SGHDN and CDR2 FVKESK. Trimming pared 3 bases from V and 4 bases from J, leaving 19 bases between. CDR3 protein: CASSHRGPGLLYNEQFF. In DNA form, the CDR3 reads TGTGCCAGCAGCCATCGGGGCCCCGGACTACTTTACAATGAGCAGTTCTTC.

This clonotype was counted a few times. The gene calls are TRBV12-5 and TRBJ2-1, with 8 bases lining up with TRBD1. The CDR3 length is 13 residues. J lost 8 bases, V lost 7 bases, and 7 bases had no gene match. Per the germline V gene, CDR1 is LGHNT and CDR2 is FRNRAP. The CDR3 DNA follows: TGTGCTAGTGCTAGGGACAGGAGCTATGAGCAGTTCTTC. Translation gives CASARDRSYEQFF.

The genes are TRBV9 and TRBJ2-5; 7 bases are shared with TRBD2. With V trimmed by 0 bases and J by 4 bases, 3 bases remained unmatched. CDR3 length equals 14 residues. CDR1 is SGDLS, CDR2 YYNGEE, per germline. The CDR3 coding sequence is TGTGCCAGCAGCGTAGATCCGGGGGGAGAGACCCAGTACTTC. It translates to CASSVDPGGETQYF.

The sample holds many counts of this clonotype. J is TRBJ2-1 and V is TRBV14; TRBD2 matches 8 bases. This CDR3 has 17 residues. V lost 3 bases to trimming and J lost 10 bases; unmatched junction nucleotides: 17. Germline CDR1 and CDR2: SGHDN and FVKESK. CDR3 loop: CASSHTKVAGYPGEQFF. The CDR3 DNA sequence: TGTGCCAGCAGCCACACTAAGGTAGCGGGGTACCCGGGGGAGCAGTTCTTC.

V gene TRBV5-1 combines with J gene TRBJ2-1; 8 positions agree with TRBD2. This CDR3 is built from 14 residues. Germline lookup yields CDR1 SGHRS and CDR2 YFSETQ. J gave up 6 bases and V 4 bases, and 6 bases lay outside the gene matches. The CDR3 coding sequence is TGCGCCAGCAGCATCGGACTAGCCCCCAATGAGCAGTTCTTC. Protein: CASSIGLAPNEQFF. The complete variable domain, with remaining parts taken from reference TRBV5-1 and TRBJ2-1, reads KAGVTQTPRYLIKTRGQQVTLSCSPISGHRSVSWYQQTPGQGLQFLFEYFSETQRNKGNFPGRFSGRQFSNSRSEMNVSTLELGDSALYLCASSIGLAPNEQFFGPGTRLTVL.

This clonotype was counted at least ten times. V usage is TRBV19 and J usage is TRBJ2-1; 9 nucleotides match TRBD2. The CDR3 is made up of 15 amino acids. Germline CDR1 and CDR2: LNHDA and SQIVND (reference sequence). J was trimmed by 4 bases and V by 4 bases; bases with no gene match: 5. The CDR3 reads CASSTLAGSYNEQFF. CDR3 DNA: TGTGCCAGTAGTACCCTAGCGGGAAGTTACAATGAGCAGTTCTTC.

The chain combines TRBV6-5 with TRBJ2-7, with TRBD1 identical over 8 bases. The CDR3 totals 14 residues. CDR1 and CDR2 from the germline V gene are MNHEY and SVGAGI. The junction had 8 bases not matched to a gene; V was cut back by 6 bases and J by 4 bases. CDR3 in DNA: TGTGCCAGCAGCCCGGGACAGGCCATTTACGAGCAGTACTTC. Amino acid sequence: CASSPGQAIYEQYF.

In this sample, this clonotype turned up many times. The chain joins TRBV6-5 to TRBJ1-1; D perhaps matches TRBD1 (6 bases). Germline CDR1 is MNHEY and CDR2 is SVGAGI. The CDR3 has 14 residues. The V and J ends lost 6 bases and 3 bases respectively, with 14 bases between them. The CDR3 loop is CASSRTGPHTEAFF. The DNA for the CDR3 is TGTGCCAGCAGCCGTACAGGGCCCCACACTGAAGCTTTCTTT.